What follows is one T cell receptor beta chain and its context. Trimming pared 4 bases from V and 0 bases from J, leaving 19 bases between. The CDR3 has 18 amino acids. CDR1 is KGHDR and CDR2 is SFDVKD in the germline V gene. This specimen comes from a study of blood T cell repertoires in COVID-19. Study summary: Whether acute or convalescent, the COVID-19 samples came from the United States, Italy and Spain. T cells, B-cell-depleted T cells, or PBMCs supplied cDNA or gDNA.

In the original workflow: Reference gene primers were amplified, and this amplification served to estimate nucleated cell counts. The method was immunoSEQ multiplex PCR; TCRdb's version includes in-frame clones alone and lacks a portion of them. V, J and clone size were drawn from that table, and D and trimming were deduced from the DNA. The sample lists some 150,000 clones; 87% were seen once. The receptor comes from a woman aged 45-65 years with acute or convalescent COVID-19. Sequenced sample: peripheral blood. This rearrangement joins TRBV24-1 to TRBJ2-3; a weak D match, TRBD2 (6 bases). The CDR3 is CATSDQRRDSSSTDTQYF. CDR3 bases: TGTGCCACCAGTGACCAGAGAAGGGACTCATCTAGCACAGATACGCAGTATTTT.